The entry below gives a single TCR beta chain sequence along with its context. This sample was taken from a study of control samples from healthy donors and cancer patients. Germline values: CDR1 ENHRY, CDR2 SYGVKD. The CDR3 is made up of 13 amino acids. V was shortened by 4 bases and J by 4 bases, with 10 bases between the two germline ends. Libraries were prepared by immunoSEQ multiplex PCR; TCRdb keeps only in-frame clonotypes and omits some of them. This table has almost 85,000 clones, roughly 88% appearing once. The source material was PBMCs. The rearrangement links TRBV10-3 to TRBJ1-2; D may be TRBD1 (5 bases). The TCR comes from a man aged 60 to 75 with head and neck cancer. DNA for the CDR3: TGTGCCATCAGTGGGGGGGATTTCTATGGCTACACCTTC. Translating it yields CAISGGDFYGYTF.